The clone carrying this T cell receptor beta chain was seen a few times. Using a J-beta primer mix together with a sample-barcoded 5' primer, a second PCR was run for roughly 6 to 11 cycles. TCRdb reprocessed the 5' RACE reads via MiXCR and lists one record per CDR3 protein. The sample shows around 1,000,000 distinct CDR3 sequences, 25% of them seen only once. Germline CDR1 reads SGHTA; CDR2 reads FQGTGA. This CDR3 is built from 15 residues. Trimming removed 2 bases from V and 6 bases from J; junction bases left unmatched: 7. The sample belongs to a study of blood T cells in healthy people across ages. Total RNA, at least 5.5 micrograms per sample, came from PBMCs. The sample was also reused in another study, on T cells of mothers and their children.

The chain is built from TRBV7-3 and TRBJ2-3; the match to TRBD2 covers 8 bases. Sequencing was done on a sample of blood. The source of this sequence is a girl aged 2 to 9 in good health. Written as DNA, the CDR3 is TGTGCCAGCAGCTTAGTCGGGGGGGCCGTTGATACGCAGTATTTT. It yields the protein CASSLVGGAVDTQYF. Supplemented by reference TRBV7-3 and TRBJ2-3, the full variable domain reads GAGVSQTPSNKVTEKGKYVELRCDPISGHTALYWYRQSLGQGPEFLIYFQGTGAADDSGLPNDRFFAVRPEGSVSTLKIQRTERGDSAVYLCASSLVGGAVDTQYFGPGTRLTVL.